This T cell receptor (beta chain) was identified in a study of blood T cell repertoires in COVID-19. Study details: Italy, Spain and the United States were the sources of the convalescent and acute COVID-19 samples. In each case, the material was cDNA or gDNA derived from T cells, B-cell-depleted T cells, or PBMCs.

The Seattle patients, enrolled during active infection, were followed longitudinally. The germline CDR1 and CDR2 sequences are MNHEY and SVGAGI. With 7 bases removed from V and 5 bases from J, the gap between germline ends came to 15 bases. The CDR3 is 13 amino acids. How the authors handled the data: Reference gene primers were amplified, and this amplification served to estimate nucleated cell counts. The data were produced by immunoSEQ multiplex PCR, yet TCRdb's version contains in-frame clones alone and is incomplete. D and trimming were read from the DNA, whereas the V and J calls and clone size are those reported in that table. The profile covers roughly 290,000 clones, with roughly 88% appearing a single time and 0.85% to 0.9% taken by the ten largest.

This sequence originates from a human donor with COVID-19, enrolled during active disease. The donor label of this sample is uncertain. This chain links TRBV6-5 with TRBJ2-7, with a tentative D call TRBD1 (6 bases). Sequenced sample: peripheral blood. The CDR3 spells CASITPGGHEQYF. In DNA form, the CDR3 reads TGTGCCAGCATCACGCCTGGGGGCCACGAGCAGTACTTC.